This TCR beta chain derives from a study of regulatory T cells in long-lasting Graves disease. Arm-PCR of CDR3 regions with iRepertoire HTBI primers generated TCR beta libraries. TCRdb redid the calling of the multiplex PCR reads with MiXCR, one entry per CDR3 protein. The profile shows more than 300,000 distinct CDR3 sequences, around a fifth of them singletons. This clonotype was recorded at least ten times. Trimming pared 3 bases from V and 6 bases from J, leaving 11 bases between. The CDR3 sequence is 13 residues long. As for time point: persistent/refractory GD, antithyroid drugs over 5 years with positive TRAb. PBMC RNA was the source of the TCR library.

V usage is TRBV12-3 or TRBV12-4 and J usage is TRBJ1-2; no definite D call. Sequenced material: peripheral blood mononuclear cells (PBMCs), taken when the disease was refractory, from a patient treated with antithyroid drugs. This receptor was obtained from a female donor with Graves disease. The CDR3 DNA is TGTGCCAGCAGTTTGTTCGGGATGCATGGCTACACCTTC. Translated: CASSLFGMHGYTF.